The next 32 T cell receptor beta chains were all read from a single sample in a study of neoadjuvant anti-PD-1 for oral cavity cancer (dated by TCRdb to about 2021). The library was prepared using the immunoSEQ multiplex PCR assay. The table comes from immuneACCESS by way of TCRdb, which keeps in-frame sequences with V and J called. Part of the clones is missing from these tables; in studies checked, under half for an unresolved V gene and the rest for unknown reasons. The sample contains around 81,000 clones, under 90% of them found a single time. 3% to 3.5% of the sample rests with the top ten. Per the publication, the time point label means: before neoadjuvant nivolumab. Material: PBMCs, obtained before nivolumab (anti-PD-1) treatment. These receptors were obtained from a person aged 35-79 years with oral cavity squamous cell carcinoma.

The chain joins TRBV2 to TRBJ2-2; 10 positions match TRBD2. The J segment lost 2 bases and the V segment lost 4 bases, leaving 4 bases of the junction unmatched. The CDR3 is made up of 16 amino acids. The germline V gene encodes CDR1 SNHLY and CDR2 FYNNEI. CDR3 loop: CASSGSGRKNTGELFF. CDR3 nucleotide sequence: TGTGCCAGCAGTGGTAGCGGGAGGAAAAACACCGGGGAGCTGTTTTTT.

DNA for the CDR3: TGTGCCAGCAGCCTCGCGGACACCCCTGGGAACACTGAAGCTTTCTTT. It codes for CASSLADTPGNTEAFF. The rearrangement links TRBV2 to TRBJ1-1, with a possible D match to TRBD1 (5 bases). V dropped 6 bases and J dropped 1 base, with 18 bases sitting between them. Germline-derived CDR1 and CDR2 are SNHLY and FYNNEI. The CDR3 sequence is 16 residues long.

CDR3 nucleotide sequence: TGCAGTGCTAGTAGGGCCGGGGAGCTGTTTTTT. Its protein product is CSASRAGELFF. The chain is built from TRBV20-1 and TRBJ2-2; D gene unclear. Trimming pared 3 bases from V and 6 bases from J, leaving 5 bases between. This CDR3 region has 11 residues. Germline CDR1 is DFQATT and CDR2 is SNEGSKA (reference sequence).

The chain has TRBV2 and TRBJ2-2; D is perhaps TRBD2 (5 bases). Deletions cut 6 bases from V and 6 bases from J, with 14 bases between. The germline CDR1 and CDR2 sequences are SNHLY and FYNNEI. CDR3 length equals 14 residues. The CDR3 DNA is TGTGCCAGCAGCCCATTAGCGACCGCCGGGGAGCTGTTTTTT. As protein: CASSPLATAGELFF.

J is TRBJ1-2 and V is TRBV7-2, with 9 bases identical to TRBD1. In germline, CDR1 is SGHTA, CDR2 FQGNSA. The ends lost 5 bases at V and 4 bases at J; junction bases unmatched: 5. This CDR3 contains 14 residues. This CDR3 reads CASSPGTGTYGYTF. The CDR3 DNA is TGTGCCAGCAGCCCCGGGACAGGGACCTATGGCTACACCTTC.

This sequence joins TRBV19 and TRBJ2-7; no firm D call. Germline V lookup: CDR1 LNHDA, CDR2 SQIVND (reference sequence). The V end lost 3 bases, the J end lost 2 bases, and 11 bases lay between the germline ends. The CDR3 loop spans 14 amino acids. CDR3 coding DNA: TGTGCCAGTAGTATCGGGCTCGGGCCCTACGAGCAGTACTTC. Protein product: CASSIGLGPYEQYF.

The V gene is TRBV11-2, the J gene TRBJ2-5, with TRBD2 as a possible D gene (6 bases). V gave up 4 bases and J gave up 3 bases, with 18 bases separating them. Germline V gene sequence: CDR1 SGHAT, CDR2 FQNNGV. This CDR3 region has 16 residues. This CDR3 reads CASSSRLAGSKETQYF. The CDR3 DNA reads TGTGCCAGCAGCTCTAGACTGGCGGGGAGTAAAGAGACCCAGTACTTC.

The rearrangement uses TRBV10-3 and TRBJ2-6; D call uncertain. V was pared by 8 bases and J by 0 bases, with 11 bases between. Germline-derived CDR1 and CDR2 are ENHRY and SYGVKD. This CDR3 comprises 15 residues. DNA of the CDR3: TGTGCCATCGGGCAGTCGAGCTCTGGGGCCAACGTCCTGACTTTC. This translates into CAIGQSSSGANVLTF.

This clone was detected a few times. CDR3 coding DNA: TGTGCTAGTGGTTTGACACTGACGGGACAGTACAATGAGCAGTTCTTC. As protein: CASGLTLTGQYNEQFF. The chain recombines TRBV12-5 with TRBJ2-1; 7 nucleotides match TRBD1. The CDR3 sequence is 16 residues long. J lost 4 bases, V lost 2 bases, and 8 bases had no gene match. The germline V gene encodes CDR1 LGHNT and CDR2 FRNRAP.

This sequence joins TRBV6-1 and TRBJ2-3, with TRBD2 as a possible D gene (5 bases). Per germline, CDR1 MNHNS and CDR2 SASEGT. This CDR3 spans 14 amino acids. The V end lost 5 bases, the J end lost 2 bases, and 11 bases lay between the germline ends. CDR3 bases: TGTGCCAGCAGTACCAGCGGCATCACAGATACGCAGTATTTT. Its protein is CASSTSGITDTQYF.

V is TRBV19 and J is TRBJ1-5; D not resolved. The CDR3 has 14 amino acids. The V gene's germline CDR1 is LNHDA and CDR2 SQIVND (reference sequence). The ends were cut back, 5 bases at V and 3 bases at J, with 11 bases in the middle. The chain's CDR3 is CASSERPNNQPQHF. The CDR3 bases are TGTGCCAGTAGTGAAAGACCTAACAATCAGCCCCAGCATTTT. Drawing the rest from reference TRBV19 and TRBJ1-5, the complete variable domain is DGGITQSPKYLFRKEGQNVTLSCEQNLNHDAMYWYRQDPGQGLRLIYYSQIVNDFQKGDIAEGYSVSREKKESFPLTVTSAQKNPTAFYLCASSERPNNQPQHFGDGTRLSIL.

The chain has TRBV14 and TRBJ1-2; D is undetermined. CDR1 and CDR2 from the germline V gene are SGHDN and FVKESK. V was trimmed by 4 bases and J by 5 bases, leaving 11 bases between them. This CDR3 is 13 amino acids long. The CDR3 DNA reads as TGTGCCAGCAGCCCTAACGGAAGGTATGGCTACACCTTC. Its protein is CASSPNGRYGYTF.

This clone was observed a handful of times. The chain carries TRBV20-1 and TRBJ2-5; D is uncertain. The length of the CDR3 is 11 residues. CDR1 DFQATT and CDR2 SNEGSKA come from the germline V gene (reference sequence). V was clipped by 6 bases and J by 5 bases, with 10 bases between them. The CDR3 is CSAEVRETQYF. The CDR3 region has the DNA TGCAGTGCAGAGGTGAGGGAGACCCAGTACTTC.

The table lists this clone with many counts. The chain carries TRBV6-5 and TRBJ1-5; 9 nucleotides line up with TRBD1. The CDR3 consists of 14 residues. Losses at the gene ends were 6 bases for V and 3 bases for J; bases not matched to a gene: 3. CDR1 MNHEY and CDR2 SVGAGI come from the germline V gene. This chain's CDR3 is CASRGQGFNQPQHF. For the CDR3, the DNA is TGTGCCAGCAGAGGACAGGGGTTCAATCAGCCCCAGCATTTT.

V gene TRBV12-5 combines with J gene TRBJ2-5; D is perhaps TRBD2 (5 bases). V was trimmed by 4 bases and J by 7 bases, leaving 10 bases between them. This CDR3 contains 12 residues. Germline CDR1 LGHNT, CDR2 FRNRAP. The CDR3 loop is CASGSGWGTQYF. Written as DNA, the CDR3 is TGTGCTAGTGGTTCGGGATGGGGGACCCAGTACTTC.

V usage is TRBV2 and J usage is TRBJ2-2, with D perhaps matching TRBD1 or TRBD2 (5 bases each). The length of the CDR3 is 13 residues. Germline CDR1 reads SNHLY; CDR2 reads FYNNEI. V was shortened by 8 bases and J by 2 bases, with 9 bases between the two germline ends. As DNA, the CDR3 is TGTGCCAGCGGGGACCCAAACACCGGGGAGCTGTTTTTT. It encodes CASGDPNTGELFF.

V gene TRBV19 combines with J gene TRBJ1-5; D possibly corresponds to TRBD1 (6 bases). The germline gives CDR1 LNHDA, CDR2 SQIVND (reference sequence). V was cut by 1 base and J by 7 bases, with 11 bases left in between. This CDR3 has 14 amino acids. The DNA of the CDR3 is TGTGCCAGTAGTATAGGACAGGCTGAGCAGCCCCAGCATTTT. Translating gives CASSIGQAEQPQHF.

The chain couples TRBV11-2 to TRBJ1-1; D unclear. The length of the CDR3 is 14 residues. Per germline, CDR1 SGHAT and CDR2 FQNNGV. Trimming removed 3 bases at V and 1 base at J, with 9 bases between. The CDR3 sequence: CASSFQKGNTEAFF. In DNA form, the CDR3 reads TGTGCCAGCAGCTTTCAGAAGGGGAACACTGAAGCTTTCTTT.

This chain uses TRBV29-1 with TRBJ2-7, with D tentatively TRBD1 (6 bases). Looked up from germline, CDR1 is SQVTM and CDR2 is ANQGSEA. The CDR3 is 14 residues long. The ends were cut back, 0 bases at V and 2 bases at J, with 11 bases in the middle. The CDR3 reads CSVEDRRDTYEQYF. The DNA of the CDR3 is TGCAGCGTTGAAGATCGCAGGGACACCTACGAGCAGTACTTC.

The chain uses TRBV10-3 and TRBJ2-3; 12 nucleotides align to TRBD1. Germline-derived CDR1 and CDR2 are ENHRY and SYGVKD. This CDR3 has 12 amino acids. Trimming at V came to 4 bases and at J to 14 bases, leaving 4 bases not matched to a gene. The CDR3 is CAISGGQGAAYF. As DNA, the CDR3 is TGTGCCATCAGTGGGGGACAGGGGGCGGCGTATTTT.

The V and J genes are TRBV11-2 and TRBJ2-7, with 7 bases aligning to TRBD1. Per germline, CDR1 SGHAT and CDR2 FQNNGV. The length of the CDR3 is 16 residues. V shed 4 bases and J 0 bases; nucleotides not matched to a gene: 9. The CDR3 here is CASSSPRTGNSYEQYF. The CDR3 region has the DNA TGTGCCAGCAGCTCCCCCAGGACAGGAAACTCCTACGAGCAGTACTTC.

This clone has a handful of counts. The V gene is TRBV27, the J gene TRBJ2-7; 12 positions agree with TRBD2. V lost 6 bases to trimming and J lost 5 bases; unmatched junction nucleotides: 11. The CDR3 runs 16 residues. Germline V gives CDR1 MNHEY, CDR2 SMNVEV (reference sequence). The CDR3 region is CASSLSPTSGSDEQYF. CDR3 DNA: TGTGCCAGCAGCCTATCCCCGACTAGCGGGAGTGACGAGCAGTACTTC.

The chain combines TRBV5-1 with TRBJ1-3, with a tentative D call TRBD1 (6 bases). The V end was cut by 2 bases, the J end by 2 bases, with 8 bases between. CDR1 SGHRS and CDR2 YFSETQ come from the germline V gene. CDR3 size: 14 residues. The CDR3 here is CASSFGTTGNTIYF. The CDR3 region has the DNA TGCGCCAGCAGCTTTGGGACAACTGGAAACACCATATATTTT.

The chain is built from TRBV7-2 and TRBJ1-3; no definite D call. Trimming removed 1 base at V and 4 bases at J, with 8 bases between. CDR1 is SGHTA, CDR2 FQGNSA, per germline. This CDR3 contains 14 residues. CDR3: CASSLGLEGNTIYF. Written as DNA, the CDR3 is TGTGCCAGCAGCTTAGGGCTAGAGGGAAACACCATATATTTT.

The chain's CDR3 is CASSLIGAGGPLSSYEQYF. CDR3 sequence (DNA): TGTGCCAGCAGCTTGATAGGGGCGGGAGGGCCCCTAAGCTCCTACGAGCAGTACTTC. The genes are TRBV11-2 and TRBJ2-7, with TRBD2 matching over 9 bases. The CDR3 runs 19 residues. Trimming removed 3 bases from V and 0 bases from J; junction bases left unmatched: 15. The V gene's germline CDR1 is SGHAT and CDR2 FQNNGV.

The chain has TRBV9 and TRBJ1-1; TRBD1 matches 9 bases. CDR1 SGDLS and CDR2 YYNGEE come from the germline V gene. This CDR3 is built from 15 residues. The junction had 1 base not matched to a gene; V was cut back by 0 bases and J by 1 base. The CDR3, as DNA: TGTGCCAGCAGCGTAGAGGGACAGGGGAACACTGAAGCTTTCTTT. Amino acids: CASSVEGQGNTEAFF.

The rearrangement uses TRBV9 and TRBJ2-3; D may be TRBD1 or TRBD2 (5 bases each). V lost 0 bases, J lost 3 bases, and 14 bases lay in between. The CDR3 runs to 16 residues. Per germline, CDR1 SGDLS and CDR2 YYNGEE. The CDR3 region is CASSVAAGWGTDTQYF. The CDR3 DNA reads TGTGCCAGCAGCGTAGCTGCGGGCTGGGGGACAGATACGCAGTATTTT.

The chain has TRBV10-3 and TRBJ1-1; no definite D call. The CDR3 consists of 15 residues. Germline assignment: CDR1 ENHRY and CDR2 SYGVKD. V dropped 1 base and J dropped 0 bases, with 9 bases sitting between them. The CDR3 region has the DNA TGTGCCATCAGTGAGTTAATGGGAATGAACACTGAAGCTTTCTTT. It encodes CAISELMGMNTEAFF.

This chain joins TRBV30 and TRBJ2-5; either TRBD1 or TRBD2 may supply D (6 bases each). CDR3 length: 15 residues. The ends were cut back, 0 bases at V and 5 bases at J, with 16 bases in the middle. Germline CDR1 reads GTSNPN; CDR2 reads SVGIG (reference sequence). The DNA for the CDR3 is TGTGCCTGGAGTGTAGGGGGGACTTCGTCGGAGACCCAGTACTTC. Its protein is CAWSVGGTSSETQYF.

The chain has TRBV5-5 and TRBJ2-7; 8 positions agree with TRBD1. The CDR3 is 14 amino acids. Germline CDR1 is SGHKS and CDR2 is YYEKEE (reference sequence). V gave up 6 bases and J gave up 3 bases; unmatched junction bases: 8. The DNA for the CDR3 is TGTGCCAGCAACCCGGGGACAGGAATCTACGAGCAGTACTTC. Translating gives CASNPGTGIYEQYF.

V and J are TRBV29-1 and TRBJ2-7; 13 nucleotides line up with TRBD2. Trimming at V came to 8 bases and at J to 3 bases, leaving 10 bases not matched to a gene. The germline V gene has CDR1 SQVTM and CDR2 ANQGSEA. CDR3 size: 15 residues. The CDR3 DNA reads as TGCAGCACCTCGACCGGGACTAGCGGGATCTACGAGCAGTACTTC. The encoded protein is CSTSTGTSGIYEQYF.

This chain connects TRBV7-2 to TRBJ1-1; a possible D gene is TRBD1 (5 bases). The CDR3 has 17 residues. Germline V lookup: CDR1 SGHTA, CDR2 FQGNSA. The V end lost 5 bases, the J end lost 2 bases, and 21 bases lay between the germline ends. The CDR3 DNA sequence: TGTGCCAGCAGCCTCCCCCGGAAGGGGCTCGTAAACACTGAAGCTTTCTTT. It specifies CASSLPRKGLVNTEAFF.